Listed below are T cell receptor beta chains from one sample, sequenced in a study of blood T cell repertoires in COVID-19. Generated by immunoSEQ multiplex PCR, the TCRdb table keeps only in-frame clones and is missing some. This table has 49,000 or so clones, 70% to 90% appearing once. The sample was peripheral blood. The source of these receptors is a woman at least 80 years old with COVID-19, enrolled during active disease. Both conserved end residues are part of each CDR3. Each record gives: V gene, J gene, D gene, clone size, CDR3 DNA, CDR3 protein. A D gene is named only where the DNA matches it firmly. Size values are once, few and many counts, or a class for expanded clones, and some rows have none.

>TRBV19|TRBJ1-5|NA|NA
TGTGCCAGTAGTATAGGGGGGGATCGTGGCAATCAGCCCCAGCATTTT
CASSIGGDRGNQPQHF
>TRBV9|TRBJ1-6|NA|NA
TGTGCCAGCAGCGTGAGCCCAGGTGGTTCACCCCTCCACTTT
CASSVSPGGSPLHF
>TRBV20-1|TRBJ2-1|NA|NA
TGCAGTGCTAGTGCTCTAGGGAGCTCCTACAATGAGCAGTTCTTC
CSASALGSSYNEQFF
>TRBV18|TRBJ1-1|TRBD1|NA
TGTGCCAGCTCACCAGGGCTCCCGACAGGGTCAGGGACTGAAGCTTTCTTT
CASSPGLPTGSGTEAFF
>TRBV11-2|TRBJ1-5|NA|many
TGTGCCAGCAGCTTAGAACCGGGACTTGCAGGTCAGCCCCAGCATTTT
CASSLEPGLAGQPQHF
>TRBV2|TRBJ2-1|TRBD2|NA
TGTGCCAGCAGTCCCACGACTAGCGGGAGAAGCGATGAGCAGTTCTTC
CASSPTTSGRSDEQFF
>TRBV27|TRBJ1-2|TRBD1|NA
TGTGCCAGCAGTCCGGCAGGGGGCATAAACTATGGCTACACCTTC
CASSPAGGINYGYTF
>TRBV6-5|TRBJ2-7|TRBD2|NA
TGTGCCAGTACCGGGACTAGCGTTGTCGAGCAGTACTTC
CASTGTSVVEQYF
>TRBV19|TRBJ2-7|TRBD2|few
TGTGCCAGTAGTAAGGGACTAGCGGGGGACGCCTACGAGCAGTACTTC
CASSKGLAGDAYEQYF
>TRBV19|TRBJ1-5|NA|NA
TGTGCCAGTAGTATTTCTTCTTATCAGCCCCAGCATTTT
CASSISSYQPQHF
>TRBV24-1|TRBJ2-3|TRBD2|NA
TGTGCCACCAGTGAAAGCGGGGGCACAGATACGCAGTATTTT
CATSESGGTDTQYF
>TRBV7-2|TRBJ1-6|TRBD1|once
TGTGCCAGCAGCTCACGGACAGGGTTTAATATCGATTCACCCCTCCACTTT
CASSSRTGFNIDSPLHF
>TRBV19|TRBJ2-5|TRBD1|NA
TGTGCCAGTAGTGGCCGGGACAGCTTCCAAGAGACCCAGTACTTC
CASSGRDSFQETQYF
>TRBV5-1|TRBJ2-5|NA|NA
TGCGCCAGCAGCTTGGGGGCTAGCGCCCAAGAGACCCAGTACTTC
CASSLGASAQETQYF
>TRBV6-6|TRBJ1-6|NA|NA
TGTGCCAGCACCCAGCCAGCGGGAGACTATAATTCACCCCTCCACTTT
CASTQPAGDYNSPLHF
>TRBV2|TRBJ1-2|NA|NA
TGTGCCAGCAGTGGGGCCAGCAACTATGGCTACACCTTC
CASSGASNYGYTF